One T cell receptor beta chain is described in this entry. Its antigen is not known. This sample is part of a study of T cells after yellow fever vaccination. Study-level information: Low-cell-number fractions underwent preparation using SMART-Seq v4 Ultra Low Input. Study-level points and caveats: Booster samples showed a return of most primary-vaccination clones (about 97% CD4, 85% to 90% CD8).

The V and J ends lost 8 bases and 4 bases, in that order; junction bases with no gene match: 5. The CDR3 runs 13 residues. Germline V gene sequence: CDR1 MGHDK, CDR2 SYGVNS. Researchers made TCR cDNA using 5'RACE template switching, and this step added a universal primer site and UMIs. TCRdb ran MiXCR on the 5' RACE reads and lists one entry per CDR3 protein. The table records a few hundred thousand distinct CDR3 sequences, 8.7% of them present only once. The rearrangement links TRBV25-1 to TRBJ2-1; 7 nucleotides align to TRBD1. The material was PBMCs, obtained on the day of the first yellow fever vaccination. The source is a man aged 18-30 years who received the YFV17D yellow fever vaccine. The DNA of the CDR3 is TGTGCCAGCGTCCGGGACAGTTACAATGAGCAGTTCTTC. This codes for CASVRDSYNEQFF.